Given below is one TCR beta chain in context. CDR3 size: 13 residues. CDR1 and CDR2 (germline): KGHSH, LQKENI. Trimming pared 1 base from V and 9 bases from J, leaving 11 bases between. The sample belongs to a study of blood T cell repertoires in COVID-19. Background on the study: Acute-phase and convalescent COVID-19 samples originated in the United States, Italy and Spain. The analysed material was cDNA or gDNA that came from T cells, B-cell-depleted T cells, or PBMCs.

TCRdb's copy holds only in-frame clones and misses some; the assay was immunoSEQ multiplex PCR. The sample has more than 150,000 clones; 80% to 90% are singletons. This TCR was sampled from a man in his sixties or seventies with active or convalescent COVID-19. V and J are TRBV18 and TRBJ2-3; tentatively, D is TRBD2 (6 bases). The sequenced sample was peripheral blood. CDR3 protein: CASSPLTSKTQYF. Here the CDR3 DNA reads TGTGCCAGCTCACCACTGACTAGTAAGACGCAGTATTTT.